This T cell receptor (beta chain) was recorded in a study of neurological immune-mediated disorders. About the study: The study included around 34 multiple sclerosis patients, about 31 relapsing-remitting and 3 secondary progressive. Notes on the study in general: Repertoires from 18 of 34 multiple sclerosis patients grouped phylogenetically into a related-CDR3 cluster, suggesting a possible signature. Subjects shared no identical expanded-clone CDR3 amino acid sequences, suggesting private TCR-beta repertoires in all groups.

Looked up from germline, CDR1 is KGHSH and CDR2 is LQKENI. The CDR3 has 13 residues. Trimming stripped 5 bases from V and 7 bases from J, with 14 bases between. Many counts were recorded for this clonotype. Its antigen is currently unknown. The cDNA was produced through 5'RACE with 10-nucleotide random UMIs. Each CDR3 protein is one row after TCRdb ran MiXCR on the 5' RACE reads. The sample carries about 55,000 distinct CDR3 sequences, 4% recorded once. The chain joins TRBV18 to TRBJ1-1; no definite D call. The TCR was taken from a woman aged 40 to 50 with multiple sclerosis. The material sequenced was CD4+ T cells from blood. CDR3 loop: CASSMGLEGEAFF. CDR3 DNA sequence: TGTGCCAGCTCAATGGGCTTAGAAGGTGAAGCTTTCTTT.